One and the same sample provided the 15 T cell receptor beta chains below, sequenced in a study of T-cell memory formation after mild COVID-19. TCRdb reprocessed the 5' RACE reads via MiXCR and lists one record per CDR3 protein. The sample has around 340,000 distinct CDR3 sequences, approximately 15% seen once; the top ten hold around 22%. Sample: PBMCs or a T cell subset sorted from them (not recorded which). The receptors were sampled from a man aged 18 to 35 who had mild COVID-19 (a few samples of this study predate the infection). Cell type and time point are not known.

This clonotype occurred a few times. The rearrangement links TRBV29-1 to TRBJ2-2; TRBD2 aligns across 9 bases. Germline values: CDR1 SQVTM, CDR2 ANQGSEA. Trimming took 4 bases from V and 1 from J; bases not matched to a gene: 10. The CDR3 length is 17 residues. In DNA form, the CDR3 reads TGCAGCGTTGCCTACCCCATAGCGGGGGAGAACACCGGGGAGCTGTTTTTT. This translates into CSVAYPIAGENTGELFF.

This clonotype was seen more than once but under ten times. The chain carries TRBV6-2 or TRBV6-3 and TRBJ2-5; D ambiguous. This CDR3 is 15 amino acids long. Trimming took off 6 bases at V and 2 bases at J, with 16 bases between the two ends. The germline V gene encodes CDR1 MNHEY and CDR2 SVGEGT. CDR3 DNA: TGTGCCAGCAGCCTAACCGGTGGGTTTCAAGAGACCCAGTACTTC. This gives the protein CASSLTGGFQETQYF.

This clonotype was counted ten times or more. This chain uses TRBV12-3 or TRBV12-4 with TRBJ2-7; D might be TRBD2 (7 bases). CDR3 length: 14 amino acids. Between the trimmed V and J ends, which lost 3 bases and 3 bases, there was a span of 12 bases. The CDR3 sequence is CASSFAGAGYEQYF. For the CDR3, the DNA is TGTGCCAGCAGTTTCGCGGGGGCGGGCTACGAGCAGTACTTC.

This clonotype has just a few counts. The J gene is TRBJ2-1, the V gene TRBV27; 11 bases are a match to TRBD2. CDR3 length equals 14 residues. Losses at the gene ends were 4 bases for V and 6 bases for J; bases not matched to a gene: 2. Per the germline V gene, CDR1 is MNHEY and CDR2 is SMNVEV (reference sequence). CDR3 DNA sequence: TGTGCCAGCAGTTATAGCGGGGGGGTCAATGAGCAGTTCTTC. Translating gives CASSYSGGVNEQFF.

This clonotype was observed a few times. DNA of the CDR3: TGTGCCAGCACCACTCTCTCGATAGGGGGATTTTATGGCTACACCTTC. Translation gives CASTTLSIGGFYGYTF. The genes are TRBV7-9 and TRBJ1-2, with D perhaps TRBD1 (6 bases). Deletions cut 7 bases from V and 5 bases from J, with 23 bases between. CDR1 and CDR2 (germline): SEHNR, FQNEAQ (reference sequence). The CDR3 extends over 16 amino acids.

A few counts support this clonotype. V is TRBV12-3 or TRBV12-4 and J is TRBJ1-5; D is undetermined. The CDR3 contains 15 residues. Trimming took 5 bases from V and 2 from J, leaving 13 bases between them. CDR3 sequence reads: CASSQLPRGNQPQHF. As DNA, the CDR3 is TGTGCCAGCAGTCAGCTCCCCCGTGGCAATCAGCCCCAGCATTTT.

This clonotype came up many times. The CDR3 coding sequence is TGTGCCAGCAGCGACCGACAGGGCCCCTATCAAGAGACCCAGTACTTC. Translation gives CASSDRQGPYQETQYF. The V gene is TRBV3-2, the J gene TRBJ2-5; TRBD1, the table's D call, was not compared with the DNA. TRBV3-2 is a pseudogene segment. This CDR3 spans 16 amino acids.

Concerning this clonotype: A much larger clone differs by one base, so this may be a read error. The chain has TRBV12-3 or TRBV12-4 and TRBJ2-5; D perhaps matches TRBD1 (5 bases). The tail of the sequence fits TRBJ2-7 better, so the J call may be wrong. The CDR3 has 12 amino acids. The CDR3 loop reads CASSDRSYEQYF. The CDR3, as DNA: TGTGCCAGCAGTGACAGATCCTACGAGCAGTACTTC.

This clonotype turned up a few times. The chain recombines TRBV20-1 with TRBJ2-5; D perhaps matches TRBD1 (6 bases). Germline V lookup: CDR1 DFQATT, CDR2 SNEGSKA (reference sequence). This CDR3 has 14 amino acids. V lost 6 bases, J lost 4 bases, and 18 bases lay in between. The CDR3 DNA follows: TGCAGTGCCATACAGATGGCCAGGGGAGAGACCCAGTACTTC. This translates into CSAIQMARGETQYF.

This chain links TRBV21-1 with TRBJ2-5. TRBV21-1 is an annotated pseudogene. The length of the CDR3 is 16 residues. This CDR3 is CASSKRGLRNQETQYF. The CDR3 DNA sequence: TGTGCCAGCAGCAAGAGGGGTCTTAGGAATCAAGAGACCCAGTACTTC.

This chain connects TRBV9 to TRBJ1-6; unclear D gene. The V gene's germline CDR1 is SGDLS and CDR2 YYNGEE. This CDR3 has 14 amino acids. The V gene lost 0 bases and the J gene lost 7 bases, with 8 bases spanning the gap. The CDR3 sequence is CASSVGRSNSPLHF. For the CDR3, the DNA is TGTGCCAGCAGCGTAGGCAGGTCGAATTCACCCCTCCACTTT.

The rearrangement uses TRBV4-1 and TRBJ2-5, with 8 bases matching TRBD1. The length of the CDR3 is 16 residues. Germline V gene data show CDR1 as MGHRA and CDR2 as YSYEKL. The junction had 12 bases not matched to a gene; V was cut back by 5 bases and J by 4 bases. This CDR3 is CASSAQTGVDLETQYF. The CDR3 region has the DNA TGCGCCAGCAGCGCCCAGACAGGGGTCGATTTAGAGACCCAGTACTTC.

The chain couples TRBV7-8 to TRBJ2-6; 7 bases are shared with TRBD1. V shed 5 bases and J 1 base; nucleotides not matched to a gene: 14. The CDR3 loop spans 19 amino acids. The germline CDR1 and CDR2 sequences are SGHVS and FQNEAQ. The CDR3 reads CASSRLDREVLSGANVLTF. CDR3 nucleotides: TGTGCCAGCAGCAGGCTAGACAGGGAAGTATTGTCTGGGGCCAACGTCCTGACTTTC.

The chain links TRBV7-8 to TRBJ1-2; D gene ambiguous. The ends were cut back, 5 bases at V and 4 bases at J, with 17 bases in the middle. Germline V gives CDR1 SGHVS, CDR2 FQNEAQ. The CDR3 contains 15 residues. CDR3 DNA sequence: TGTGCCAGCAGCCCTAGACAAGTATTAGGCTATGGCTACACCTTC. As protein: CASSPRQVLGYGYTF.

This clonotype occurred a few times. The chain couples TRBV12-3 or TRBV12-4 to TRBJ1-2; D is unresolved. The V gene lost 0 bases and the J gene lost 6 bases, with 23 bases spanning the gap. The CDR3 totals 18 residues. Written as DNA, the CDR3 is TGTGCCAGCAGTTTAGCGGTTGGGTTGGTGATGTTTAAGGATGGCTACACCTTC. This codes for CASSLAVGLVMFKDGYTF.